A selection of T cell receptor beta chains follows, all from one sample in a study of T cells after yellow fever vaccination. TCRdb recomputed calls from the 5' RACE reads with MiXCR, one row per CDR3 protein. This table has a few hundred thousand distinct CDR3 sequences, 7.5% to 9% appearing once. Material: PBMCs, obtained on the day of the first yellow fever vaccination. Every receptor here comes from a man younger than 30 who received the YFV17D yellow fever vaccine. Each CDR3 is given with its conserved first and last residue. The D gene is left open where the match is weak. Clone size is not always given. Where it is, it says once, few, many or a class for expanded clones.

>.|TRBJ2-1|TRBV12-5|TRBD1
TGTGCTAGTGCCACCAGACAGGGGGTTTTCAATGAGCAGTTCTTC
CASATRQGVFNEQFF
>.|TRBJ1-1|TRBV20-1|.
TGCAGTGCTAGAGATCCAGGGAGCACTGAAGCTTTCTTT
CSARDPGSTEAFF
>.|TRBJ1-5|TRBV3-1|.
TGTGCCAGCAGCCAAGAACCCCCCATGGGCAATCAGCCCCAGCATTTT
CASSQEPPMGNQPQHF
>.|TRBJ2-1|TRBV5-6|.
TGTGCCAGCAGCTTGGGCGGAGGGACCCCCTACAATGAGCAGTTCTTC
CASSLGGGTPYNEQFF
>.|TRBJ1-1|TRBV5-1|TRBD1
TGCGCCAGCAGCCAAAGGACAGGGGACACTGAAGCTTTCTTT
CASSQRTGDTEAFF
>.|TRBJ1-1|TRBV7-7|TRBD1
TGTGCCAGCAGCTTCGGGACAGGGGATTTTTCGGACACTGAAGCTTTCTTT
CASSFGTGDFSDTEAFF
>.|TRBJ1-2|TRBV10-3|TRBD1
TGTGCCACCCGGGTCCATGAGAACAGGGGCGGTGGCTACACCTTC
CATRVHENRGGGYTF
>.|TRBJ2-1|TRBV7-3|TRBD2
TGTGCCAGCAGCTCCCTAGCGGGGTCGCGTGATGAGCAGTTCTTC
CASSSLAGSRDEQFF
>.|TRBJ2-1|TRBV9|TRBD2
TGTGCCAGCAGCGTGGCAGATGGACTAGCGGGGGGCTACAATGAGCAGTTCTTC
CASSVADGLAGGYNEQFF
>few|TRBJ2-5|TRBV5-1|.
TGCGCCAGCACCGGACCGTACCAAGAGACCCAGTACTTC
CASTGPYQETQYF
>few|TRBJ2-1|TRBV9|TRBD2
TGTGCCAGCAGCGTAGCAACCCAGCGGGGGGGTGGGAAGCAGTTCTTC
CASSVATQRGGGKQFF
>many|TRBJ2-3|TRBV4-3|.
TGCGCCAGCAGCCAAGATCCGGAAGTGGGGGCCCCCACAGATACGCAGTATTTT
CASSQDPEVGAPTDTQYF
>.|TRBJ2-5|TRBV7-8|.
TGTGCCAGCAGCTCCAGACTGAAAGAGACCCAGTACTTC
CASSSRLKETQYF
>.|TRBJ2-2|TRBV7-9|.
TGTGCCAGCAGCTCACCGAGGGAGATGGGACCACCCGGGGAGCTGTTTTTT
CASSSPREMGPPGELFF
>.|TRBJ1-6|TRBV7-2|.
TGTGCCAGCAGCTTTAGGGTAGGGGATTCACCCCTCCACTTT
CASSFRVGDSPLHF
>many|TRBJ1-2|TRBV10-3|.
TGTGCCATCAGTGAGTCGGAGGGGGGCTATGGCTACACCTTC
CAISESEGGYGYTF
>many|TRBJ1-2|TRBV4-1|TRBD1
TGCGCCAGCAGCCAAACCTGGACAGGGGAGAAATCTGGCTACACCTTC
CASSQTWTGEKSGYTF
>.|TRBJ1-5|TRBV6-1|.
TGTGCCAGCAGTGAAGCTGACTTACGCCAGCCCCAGCATTTT
CASSEADLRQPQHF
>.|TRBJ1-4|TRBV6-5|.
TGTGCCAGCAGTTACTCGAACAGGTTCGGTGAAAAACTGTTTTTT
CASSYSNRFGEKLFF
>few|TRBJ2-1|TRBV19|TRBD1
TGTGCCAGTAGGACAGGGGGGGCCAGCGGGGACTACAATGAGCAGTTCTTC
CASRTGGASGDYNEQFF
>few|TRBJ1-5|TRBV5-1|TRBD1
TGCGCCAGCAGCTCTGGACAGGGCGGGCAGCCCCAGCATTTT
CASSSGQGGQPQHF
>many|TRBJ2-1|TRBV29-1|.
TGCAGCGTTGGGGGGGCGGATGAGCAGTTCTTC
CSVGGADEQFF
>few|TRBJ2-6|TRBV2|.
TGTGCCAGCAGTGTGGACGGCCTTGGAGGGGCCAACGTCCTGACTTTC
CASSVDGLGGANVLTF
>.|TRBJ2-3|TRBV4-1|.
TGCGCCAGCAGCCAAGTTTCCAGGGAGCGAGATACGCAGTATTTT
CASSQVSRERDTQYF
>many|TRBJ1-4|TRBV5-1|.
TGCGCCAGCAGCTTTGGGACGGTATCATCGGGTGAAAAACTGTTTTTT
CASSFGTVSSGEKLFF
>few|TRBJ2-1|TRBV12-3/TRBV12-4|.
TGTGCCAGCAGTTTAGGGACTGGGGACCTATACAATGAGCAGTTCTTC
CASSLGTGDLYNEQFF
>many|TRBJ2-5|TRBV9|TRBD2
TGTGCCAGCAGCGTATTCGGGACTAAAGGGGAGACCCAGTACTTC
CASSVFGTKGETQYF
>.|TRBJ1-1|TRBV2|.
TGTGCCAGCACTGTACTGGCCCCAGACGAAGCTTTCTTT
CASTVLAPDEAFF
>.|TRBJ2-5|TRBV9|.
TGTGCCAGCAGCGTAGGTACCGGGGGTCTCCAAGAGACCCAGTACTTC
CASSVGTGGLQETQYF
>few|TRBJ2-3|TRBV15|.
TGTGCCACCAGCAGGGAGCCGGGGTCGGGGGCAGATACGCAGTATTTT
CATSREPGSGADTQYF
>many|TRBJ2-1|TRBV5-5|.
TGTGCCAGCAGCTTGGGGGCAGTACCCACCTACAATGAGCAGTTCTTC
CASSLGAVPTYNEQFF
>many|TRBJ1-3|TRBV15|.
TGTGCCACCAGGGGGGCCAACACCATATATTTT
CATRGANTIYF
>many|TRBJ1-2|TRBV7-2|.
TGTGCCAGCAGCTCAGAGGGGGTGACTAACTATGGCTACACCTTC
CASSSEGVTNYGYTF
>many|TRBJ1-6|TRBV18|.
TGTGCCAGCTCCCTCGGCCCTAATTCACCCCTCCACTTT
CASSLGPNSPLHF
>few|TRBJ2-1|TRBV6-2/TRBV6-3|.
TGTGCCAGCAGTTCCAGTTTAGCGGCATCCTACAATGAGCAGTTCTTC
CASSSSLAASYNEQFF
>few|TRBJ1-1|TRBV6-1|.
TGTGCCAGCAGTGGCGACAGACACACTGAAGCTTTCTTT
CASSGDRHTEAFF
>.|TRBJ1-6|TRBV7-3|.
TGTGCCAGCAGGAGGGAGAACTCCTATAATTCACCCCTCCACTTT
CASRRENSYNSPLHF
>.|TRBJ1-5|TRBV27|.
TGTGCCAGCAGTCCCGACCGAGGATATAGCAATCAGCCCCAGCATTTT
CASSPDRGYSNQPQHF
>.|TRBJ1-5|TRBV20-1|.
TGCAGTGCTAGGACCGGGACCTTGCGCAATCAGCCCCAGCATTTT
CSARTGTLRNQPQHF
>few|TRBJ1-2|TRBV4-2|.
TGTGCCAGCAGCCAAGAGCTGGACGGAAACTATGGCTACACCTTC
CASSQELDGNYGYTF
>many|TRBJ1-6|TRBV5-6|TRBD1
TGTGCCAGCAGTACCGGGACAGGGGGAACCCTCCACTTT
CASSTGTGGTLHF
>few|TRBJ2-2|TRBV5-1|TRBD1
TGCGCCAGCACCACCGGGACAGCTAACACCGGGGAGCTGTTTTTT
CASTTGTANTGELFF
>few|TRBJ2-1|TRBV5-1|.
TGCGCCAGCAGCACCGAGTACAATGAGCAGTTCTTC
CASSTEYNEQFF
>.|TRBJ2-5|TRBV12-3/TRBV12-4|.
TGTGCCAGCAGTTCGTCCTCGTCCCCCGGGGAGGAGACCCAGTACTTC
CASSSSSSPGEETQYF
>few|TRBJ2-3|TRBV20-1|TRBD2
TGCAGTGCTGGGCTTGGGGCTAGCGGGGGGCCTTGGATATACAGCACAGATACGCAGTATTTT
CSAGLGASGGPWIYSTDTQYF
>.|TRBJ1-4|TRBV27|.
TGTGCCAGCAGTTCGGCGGGAGCTAATGAAAAACTGTTTTTT
CASSSAGANEKLFF